This T cell receptor (beta chain) was captured by sequencing in a study of OX40 agonist ivuxolimab in advanced cancers. This clone was seen only a few times. V was shortened by 2 bases and J by 4 bases, with 15 bases between the two germline ends. The germline gives CDR1 GTSNPN, CDR2 SVGIG (reference sequence). This CDR3 spans 15 amino acids. TCRdb's table, derived via immunoSEQ multiplex PCR, lists solely in-frame clones and lacks some. There are roughly 45,000 clones in the sample; 80% to 90% occur only once, and 7.3% lies in the top ten. The clonotype originates from an adult with an advanced solid tumor such as melanoma, head and neck, liver or kidney cancer. The V gene is TRBV30, the J gene TRBJ1-5; D not resolved. The sample here was CD4+ or CD8+ T cells sorted from blood, taken in a trial of the OX40 agonist ivuxolimab. CDR3 bases: TGTGCCTGGAGTCCCCGGGGAGGGCCGAATCAGCCCCAGCATTTT. Residues: CAWSPRGGPNQPQHF.